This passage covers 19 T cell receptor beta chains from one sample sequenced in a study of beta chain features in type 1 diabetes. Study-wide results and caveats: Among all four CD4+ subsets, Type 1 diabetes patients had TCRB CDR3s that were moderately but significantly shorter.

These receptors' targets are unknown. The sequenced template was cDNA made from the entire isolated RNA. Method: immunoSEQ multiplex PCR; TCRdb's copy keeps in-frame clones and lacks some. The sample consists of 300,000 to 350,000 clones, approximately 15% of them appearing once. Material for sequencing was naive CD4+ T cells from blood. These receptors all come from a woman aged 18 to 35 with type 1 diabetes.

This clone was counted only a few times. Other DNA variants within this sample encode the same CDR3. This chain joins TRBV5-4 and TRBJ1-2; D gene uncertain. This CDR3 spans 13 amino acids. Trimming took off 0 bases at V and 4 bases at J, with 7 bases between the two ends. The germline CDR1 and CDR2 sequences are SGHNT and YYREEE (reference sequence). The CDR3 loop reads CASSLDRAYGYTF. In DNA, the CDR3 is TGTGCCAGCAGCTTGGACAGAGCCTATGGCTACACCTTC.

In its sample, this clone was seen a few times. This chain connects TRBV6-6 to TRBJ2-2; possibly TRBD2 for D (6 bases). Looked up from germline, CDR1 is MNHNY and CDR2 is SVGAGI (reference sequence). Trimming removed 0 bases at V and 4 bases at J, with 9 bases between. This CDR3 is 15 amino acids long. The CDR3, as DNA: TGTGCCAGCAGTTACTCGGTGACTAGCACCGGGGAGCTGTTTTTT. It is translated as CASSYSVTSTGELFF.

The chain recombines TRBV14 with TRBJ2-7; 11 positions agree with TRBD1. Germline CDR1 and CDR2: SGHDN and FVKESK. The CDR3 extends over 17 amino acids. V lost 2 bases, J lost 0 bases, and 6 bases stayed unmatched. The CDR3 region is CASSQPGDRGNSYEQYV. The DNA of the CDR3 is TGTGCCAGCAGCCAACCTGGGGACAGGGGGAACTCCTACGAGCAGTACGTC.

CDR3 loop: CASSGTSGRTKNIQYF. CDR3 bases: TGTGCCAGTAGTGGGACTAGCGGGAGAACCAAAAACATTCAGTACTTC. V usage is TRBV19 and J usage is TRBJ2-4; TRBD2 aligns across 14 bases. V was pared by 5 bases and J by 2 bases, with 2 bases of the junction left unmatched. Germline lookup yields CDR1 LNHDA and CDR2 SQIVND (reference sequence). This CDR3 is built from 16 residues.

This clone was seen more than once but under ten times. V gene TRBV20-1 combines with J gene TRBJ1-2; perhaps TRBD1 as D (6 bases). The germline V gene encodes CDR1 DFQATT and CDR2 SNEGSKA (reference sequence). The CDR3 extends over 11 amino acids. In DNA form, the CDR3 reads TGCATAAACCAGGGGAACTATGGCTACACCTTC. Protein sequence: CINQGNYGYTF.

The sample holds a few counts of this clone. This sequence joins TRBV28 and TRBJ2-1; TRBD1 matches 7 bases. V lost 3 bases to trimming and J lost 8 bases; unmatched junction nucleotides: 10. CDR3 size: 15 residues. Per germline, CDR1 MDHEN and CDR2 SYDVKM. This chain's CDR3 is CASSLLGQVMYEQFF. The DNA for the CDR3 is TGTGCCAGCAGTTTGCTTGGACAGGTTATGTATGAGCAGTTCTTC. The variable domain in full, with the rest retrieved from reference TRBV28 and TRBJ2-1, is DVKVTQSSRYLVKRTGEKVFLECVQDMDHENMFWYRQDPGLGLRLIYFSYDVKMKEKGDIPEGYSVSREKKERFSLILESASTNQTSMYLCASSLLGQVMYEQFFGPGTRLTVL.

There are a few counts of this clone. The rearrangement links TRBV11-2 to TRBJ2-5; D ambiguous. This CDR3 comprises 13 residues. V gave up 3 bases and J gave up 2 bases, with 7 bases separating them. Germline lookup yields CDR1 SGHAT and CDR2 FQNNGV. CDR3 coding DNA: TGTGCCAGCAGCTTCTCCAGACAAGAGACCCAGTACTTC. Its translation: CASSFSRQETQYF.

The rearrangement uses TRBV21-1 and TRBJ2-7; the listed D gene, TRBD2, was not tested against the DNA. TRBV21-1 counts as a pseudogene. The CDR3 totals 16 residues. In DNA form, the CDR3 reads TGTGCCAGCAGCAAAAGCCCCGGGCCTAGCTCCTACGAGCAGTACGTC. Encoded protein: CASSKSPGPSSYEQYV.

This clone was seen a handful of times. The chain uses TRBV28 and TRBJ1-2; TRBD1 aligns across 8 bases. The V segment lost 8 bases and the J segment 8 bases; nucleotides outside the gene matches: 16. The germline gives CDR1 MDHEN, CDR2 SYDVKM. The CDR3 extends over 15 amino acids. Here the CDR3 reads CASVFRGQGAKGYTF. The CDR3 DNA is TGTGCCAGCGTTTTCCGGGGGCAGGGGGCTAAGGGCTACACCTTC.

In DNA form, the CDR3 reads TGTGCCAGCAGGCAGGGCGCCAATGAGCAGTTCTTC. It yields the protein CASRQGANEQFF. V is TRBV28 and J is TRBJ2-1, with D perhaps matching TRBD1 (5 bases). With 6 bases removed from V and 6 bases from J, the gap between germline ends came to 9 bases. This CDR3 has 12 residues. Germline V gives CDR1 MDHEN, CDR2 SYDVKM.

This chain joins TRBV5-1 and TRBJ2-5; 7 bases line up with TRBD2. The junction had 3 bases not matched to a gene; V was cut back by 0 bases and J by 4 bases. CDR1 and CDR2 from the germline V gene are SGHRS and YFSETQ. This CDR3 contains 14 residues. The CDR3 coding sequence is TGCGCCAGCAGCTTGGGGGGGGGTCGAGAGACCCAGTACTTC. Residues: CASSLGGGRETQYF. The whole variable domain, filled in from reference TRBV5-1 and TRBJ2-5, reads KAGVTQTPRYLIKTRGQQVTLSCSPISGHRSVSWYQQTPGQGLQFLFEYFSETQRNKGNFPGRFSGRQFSNSRSEMNVSTLELGDSALYLCASSLGGGRETQYFGPGTRLLVL.

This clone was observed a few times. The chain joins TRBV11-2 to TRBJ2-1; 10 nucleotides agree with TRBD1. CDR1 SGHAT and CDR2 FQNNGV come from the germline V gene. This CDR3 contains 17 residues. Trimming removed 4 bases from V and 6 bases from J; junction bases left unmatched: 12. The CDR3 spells CASSSGTGVNPGNEQFF. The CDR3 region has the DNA TGTGCCAGCAGCTCCGGGACAGGGGTGAACCCGGGCAATGAGCAGTTCTTC.

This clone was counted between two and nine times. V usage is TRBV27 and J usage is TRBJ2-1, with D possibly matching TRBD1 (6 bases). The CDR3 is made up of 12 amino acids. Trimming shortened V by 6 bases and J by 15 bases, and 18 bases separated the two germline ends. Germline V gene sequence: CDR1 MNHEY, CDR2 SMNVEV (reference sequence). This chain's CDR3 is CASSRTGTRMFF. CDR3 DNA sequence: TGTGCCAGCAGCAGAACCGGGACACGAATGTTCTTC.

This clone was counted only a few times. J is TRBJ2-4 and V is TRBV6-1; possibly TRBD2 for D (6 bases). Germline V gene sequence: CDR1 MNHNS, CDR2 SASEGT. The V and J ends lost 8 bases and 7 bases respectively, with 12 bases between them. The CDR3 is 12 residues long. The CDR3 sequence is CASQIGGNIQYF. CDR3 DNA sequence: TGTGCCAGCCAGATTGGGGGGAACATTCAGTACTTC.

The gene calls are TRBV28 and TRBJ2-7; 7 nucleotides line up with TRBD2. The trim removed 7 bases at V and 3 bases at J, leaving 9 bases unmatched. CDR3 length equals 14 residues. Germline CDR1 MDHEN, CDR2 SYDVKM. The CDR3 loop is CASKEGGAGYEQYF. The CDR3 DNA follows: TGTGCCAGCAAGGAGGGAGGGGCCGGCTACGAGCAGTACTTC.

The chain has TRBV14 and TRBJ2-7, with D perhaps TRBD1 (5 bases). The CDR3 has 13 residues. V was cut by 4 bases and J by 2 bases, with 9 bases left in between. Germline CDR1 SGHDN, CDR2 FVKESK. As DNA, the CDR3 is TGTGCCAGCAGCCCGGGCAGGGCCTACGAGCAGTACTTC. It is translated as CASSPGRAYEQYF.

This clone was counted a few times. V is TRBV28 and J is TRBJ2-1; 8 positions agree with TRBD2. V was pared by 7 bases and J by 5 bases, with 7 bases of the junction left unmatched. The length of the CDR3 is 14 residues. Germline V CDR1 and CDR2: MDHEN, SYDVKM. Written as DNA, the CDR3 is TGTGCCAGCACCGGCGGGAGGTACGACAATGAGCAGTTCTTC. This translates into CASTGGRYDNEQFF.

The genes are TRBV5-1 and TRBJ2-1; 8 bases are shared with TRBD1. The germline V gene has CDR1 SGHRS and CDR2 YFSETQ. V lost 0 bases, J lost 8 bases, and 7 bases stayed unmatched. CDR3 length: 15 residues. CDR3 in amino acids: CASSLVESGGDEQFF. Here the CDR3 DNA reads TGCGCCAGCAGCTTGGTCGAGTCAGGGGGCGATGAGCAGTTCTTC. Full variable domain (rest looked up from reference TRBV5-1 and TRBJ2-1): KAGVTQTPRYLIKTRGQQVTLSCSPISGHRSVSWYQQTPGQGLQFLFEYFSETQRNKGNFPGRFSGRQFSNSRSEMNVSTLELGDSALYLCASSLVESGGDEQFFGPGTRLTVL.

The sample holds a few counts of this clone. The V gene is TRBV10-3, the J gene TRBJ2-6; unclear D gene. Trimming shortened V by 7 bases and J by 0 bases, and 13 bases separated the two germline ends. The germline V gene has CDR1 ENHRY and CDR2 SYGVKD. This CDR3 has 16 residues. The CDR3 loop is CAITGAPSSGANVLTF. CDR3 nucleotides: TGTGCCATCACTGGAGCACCGAGCTCTGGGGCCAACGTCCTGACTTTC.